These T cell receptor beta chains were read from a single sample in a study of OX40 agonist ivuxolimab in advanced cancers. Profiling relied on immunoSEQ multiplex PCR, and the TCRdb table lists in-frame clones only, not all of them. Among about 50,000 clones listed, around nine tenths were seen once. Sequences were derived from CD4+ or CD8+ T cells sorted from blood, sampled in a trial of the OX40 agonist ivuxolimab. The receptors were sampled from an adult with an advanced solid tumor such as melanoma, head and neck, liver or kidney cancer. Each CDR3 is given with its conserved first and last residue. A D gene is named only where the DNA matches it firmly. Expanded clones are given a class, and other clones once, few, many or no size at all.

D gene	J gene	clone size	V gene	CDR3 protein	CDR3 DNA
-	TRBJ1-2	-	TRBV7-9	CASSLGDDYGYTF	TGTGCCAGCAGCTTAGGAGATGACTATGGCTACACCTTC
TRBD2	TRBJ2-2	-	TRBV5-1	CASSQRTSGGTGELFF	TGCGCCAGCAGCCAACGGACTAGCGGGGGTACCGGGGAGCTGTTTTTT
TRBD2	TRBJ2-7	-	TRBV2	CASSALAESSYEQYF	TGTGCCAGCAGCGCTCTAGCGGAAAGCTCCTACGAGCAGTACTTC
-	TRBJ2-1	-	TRBV6-5	CASSPGPPNEQFF	TGTGCCAGCAGTCCGGGCCCTCCGAATGAGCAGTTCTTC
-	TRBJ2-7	-	TRBV5-6	CASSLVPEDGEQYF	TGTGCCAGCAGCTTGGTCCCAGAGGACGGCGAGCAGTACTTC
-	TRBJ1-3	-	TRBV9	CASSVEEAGSGNTIYF	TGTGCCAGCAGCGTTGAAGAGGCAGGGTCTGGAAACACCATATATTTT
-	TRBJ2-1	-	TRBV4-1	CASSQAPTGSYNEQFF	TGCGCCAGCAGCCAAGCGCCGACAGGCTCCTACAATGAGCAGTTCTTC
TRBD1	TRBJ1-2	-	TRBV28	CASTQTGGNYGYTF	TGTGCCAGCACCCAGACAGGGGGGAACTATGGCTACACCTTC
-	TRBJ1-5	few	TRBV27	CASSPDRLHSNQPQHF	TGTGCCAGCAGTCCTGACAGGCTTCATAGCAATCAGCCCCAGCATTTT
TRBD1	TRBJ1-2	-	TRBV27	CASSSLPGGRIYGYTF	TGTGCCAGCAGTTCCCTTCCAGGGGGCAGGATCTATGGCTACACCTTC
-	TRBJ2-5	-	TRBV19	CASSIFGQQETQYF	TGTGCCAGTAGTATCTTTGGGCAGCAAGAGACCCAGTACTTC
-	TRBJ2-5	-	TRBV4-3	CASSQTRTPGETQYF	TGCGCCAGCAGCCAAACACGGACACCTGGGGAGACCCAGTACTTC
-	TRBJ2-1	-	TRBV10-3	CAISELDYEQFF	TGTGCCATCAGTGAACTAGATTATGAGCAGTTCTTC
TRBD1	TRBJ1-1	-	TRBV6-5	CASSYSAGGTEAFF	TGTGCCAGCAGTTACTCAGCAGGGGGGACTGAAGCTTTCTTT
-	TRBJ2-7	-	TRBV28	CASSRGVGRDARYEQYF	TGTGCCAGCAGTAGGGGGGTCGGCCGGGACGCACGTTACGAGCAGTACTTC
-	TRBJ2-7	-	TRBV19	CASSIWGITYEQYF	TGTGCCAGTAGTATCTGGGGGATCACCTACGAGCAGTACTTC
-	TRBJ2-1	-	TRBV11-2	CASSLDRNYNEQFF	TGTGCCAGCAGCTTAGATCGGAATTACAATGAGCAGTTCTTC
-	TRBJ2-1	-	TRBV7-9	CASSFEGVLNEQFF	TGTGCCAGCAGTTTTGAGGGGGTGTTAAATGAGCAGTTCTTC